This is a list of T cell receptor beta chains from one sample in a study of a mutant IDH1 vaccine in newly diagnosed glioma. These receptors' targets are unknown. Here immunoSEQ multiplex PCR was the method, and the copy in TCRdb shows in-frame clones only, minus some. The data contain around 60,000 clones, more than 75% of them seen just once; the ten biggest clones take up roughly 4%. The sequenced sample was PBMCs, obtained from a glioma patient whose treatment included an IDH1 peptide vaccine. These receptors were obtained from a man aged 25 to 45 with glioma. The CDR3 runs from the conserved cysteine through the conserved F or W. D genes are given only for firm matches. Clone size is given for some rows only: seen once, a few or many times, or a class if the clone is expanded.

v_gene	j_gene	abundance	d_gene	CDR3nt	CDR3aa
TRBV25-1	TRBJ2-7	.	.	TGTGCCAGCAGATCCGGGACGGACTCCTACGAGCAGTACTTC	CASRSGTDSYEQYF
TRBV6-1	TRBJ2-2	.	TRBD2	TGTGCCAGCAAGAGAAGCGGGGGGGCCGCCGGGGAGCTGTTTTTT	CASKRSGGAAGELFF
TRBV6-1	TRBJ1-2	.	TRBD1	TGTGCCAGCAGTCGGGACAGGGGGCGTTTGGGCTACACCTTC	CASSRDRGRLGYTF
TRBV7-8	TRBJ2-6	.	.	TGTGCCAGCAGCTTAGCCCACGGCTCTGGGGCCAACGTCCTGACTTTC	CASSLAHGSGANVLTF
TRBV6-1	TRBJ1-1	.	.	TGTGCCAGCAGCAAGGTTGGGGGAGGAACTGAAGCTTTCTTT	CASSKVGGGTEAFF
TRBV30	TRBJ2-7	.	.	TGTGCCTGGAGGAGGGGAGAACAGGGGAGGTCCTACGAGCAGTACTTC	CAWRRGEQGRSYEQYF
TRBV25-1	TRBJ2-7	.	.	TGTGCCAGCAGTGACATAGGCTACGAGCAGTACTTC	CASSDIGYEQYF
TRBV5-6	TRBJ1-4	.	.	TGTGCCAGCAGCTTGGCCAATCTGTGGCGTAATGAAAAACTGTTTTTT	CASSLANLWRNEKLFF
TRBV5-1	TRBJ1-1	.	.	TGCGCCAGCAGCTTGGAACAGGTATTCACTGAAGCTTTCTTT	CASSLEQVFTEAFF
TRBV28	TRBJ2-7	.	TRBD1	TGTGCCAGCAGTAGGTGGCAGGGGGCTTCCTACGAGCAGTACTTC	CASSRWQGASYEQYF
TRBV15	TRBJ1-2	.	TRBD1	TGTGCCACCTCCAGACGAGGGGCACCGGGACAGGGCACGACCTATGGCTACACCTTC	CATSRRGAPGQGTTYGYTF
TRBV5-1	TRBJ2-5	.	.	TGCGCCAGCAGCTTGGATCAAGAGACCCAGTACTTC	CASSLDQETQYF
TRBV11-2	TRBJ2-1	once	.	TGTGCCAGCAGCTATCGACAGTACAATGAGCAGTTCTTC	CASSYRQYNEQFF
TRBV9	TRBJ1-2	.	.	TGTGCCAGCAGTGATAGACACGGGACAAGGCGTAATGGCTACACCTTC	CASSDRHGTRRNGYTF
TRBV6-1	TRBJ1-4	few	TRBD1	TGTGCCAGCAGTGGGGGACAGGGGGCTGAAAAACTGTTTTTT	CASSGGQGAEKLFF
TRBV6-5	TRBJ2-5	.	.	TGTGCCAGCAGTCGCAGGGGCCAGACCCAGTACTTC	CASSRRGQTQYF
TRBV28	TRBJ1-2	.	TRBD1	TGTGCCAGCAGTCACGGACAGGCCCTATCCGGCTACACCTTC	CASSHGQALSGYTF
TRBV4-2	TRBJ1-5	few	.	TGTGCCAGCAGCCAAGATTTGGGGGGCGCGTTTCAGCCCCAGCATTTT	CASSQDLGGAFQPQHF
TRBV29-1	TRBJ1-5	.	TRBD1	TGCAGCGTTGCTATAGGACAGGGTATGAATCAGCCCCAGCATTTT	CSVAIGQGMNQPQHF
TRBV4-2	TRBJ2-3	.	.	TGTGCCAGCAGCCAAGAGAAAGGGGGGGGGAGCACAGATACGCAGTATTTT	CASSQEKGGGSTDTQYF
TRBV6-5	TRBJ1-1	once	.	TGTGCCAGCAGTTCCGGTACAGGGATTATGAACACTGAAGCTTTCTTT	CASSSGTGIMNTEAFF
TRBV5-4	TRBJ1-1	.	.	TGTGCCAGCAGCTCCAATCCCCCGGGGGGGTTGCGGGCTTTCTTT	CASSSNPPGGLRAFF
TRBV18	TRBJ2-3	.	.	TGTGCCAGCTCACGGGACAGCACAGATACGCAGTATTTT	CASSRDSTDTQYF
TRBV2	TRBJ1-4	.	TRBD1	TGTGCCAGCAGTGAGTCCACAGGGGCGGGGAATGAAAAACTGTTTTTT	CASSESTGAGNEKLFF
TRBV7-9	TRBJ2-7	.	.	TGTGCCAGCAGCTCGAATACGGGAGAGAACTACGAGCAGTACTTC	CASSSNTGENYEQYF
TRBV7-9	TRBJ1-1	.	.	TGTGCCAGCAGCTTAGTCCGAGAGGGCACTGAAGCTTTCTTT	CASSLVREGTEAFF
TRBV9	TRBJ2-1	.	TRBD1	TGTGCCAGCAGCGCCTCCGGGACAGACCACAATGAGCAGTTCTTC	CASSASGTDHNEQFF
TRBV18	TRBJ2-5	.	.	TGTGCCAGCTCAGGGAACATCGGAGAGACCCAGTACTTC	CASSGNIGETQYF
TRBV5-5	TRBJ1-5	.	.	TGTGCCAGCAGCTTGCATGGTGGCCAGCCCCAGCATTTT	CASSLHGGQPQHF
TRBV7-9	TRBJ2-3	.	.	TGTGCCAGCAGCTTGAGGGCACAGGGAACGGATACGCAGTATTTT	CASSLRAQGTDTQYF
TRBV7-2	TRBJ2-5	.	.	TGTGCCAGCAGCTGGGGCTTACAAGAGACCCAGTACTTC	CASSWGLQETQYF
TRBV5-5	TRBJ1-1	.	TRBD1	TGTGCCAGCAGCGGGAAGACAGGGTTCACTGAAGCTTTCTTT	CASSGKTGFTEAFF
TRBV20-1	TRBJ2-3	.	.	TGCAGTGCTAGAGCGTTGGATACGCAGTATTTT	CSARALDTQYF
TRBV2	TRBJ1-2	.	.	TGTGCCAGCGAACCAGATGGAAGGGGTCCCCGCTACACCTTC	CASEPDGRGPRYTF
TRBV4-2	TRBJ1-4	once	TRBD1	TGTGCCAGCAGCCAATTCCAGAGCAAGACAGGGGAGGTTGAAAAACTGTTTTTT	CASSQFQSKTGEVEKLFF
TRBV5-1	TRBJ2-7	.	TRBD1	TGCGCCAGCAGCAAAACCGCCGGGACAGGGGGCGCATACGAGCAGTACTTC	CASSKTAGTGGAYEQYF
TRBV6-5	TRBJ2-7	.	.	TGTGCCATCAGTGACAGCGCCTACGAGCAGTACTTC	CAISDSAYEQYF
TRBV19	TRBJ2-1	.	TRBD1	TGTGCCAGTAGTAAATCACCGGGACAGGCGGTCTATGAGCAGTTCTTC	CASSKSPGQAVYEQFF
TRBV7-9	TRBJ2-7	.	TRBD2	TGTGCCAGCAGCTCCGACGGGGGGGCCTACGAGCAGTACTTC	CASSSDGGAYEQYF
TRBV7-2	TRBJ1-3	.	.	TGTGCCAGCAGCTCGGCTGAGAGGGCGCCTGGAAACACCATATATTTT	CASSSAERAPGNTIYF
TRBV18	TRBJ1-6	.	TRBD1	TGTGCCAGCTCTCGGGACAGGGGGCGTTCACCCCTCCACTTT	CASSRDRGRSPLHF
TRBV6-5	TRBJ1-5	.	TRBD1	TGTGCCAGTACGAGGGGGCTCGGTCAGCCCCAGCATTTT	CASTRGLGQPQHF